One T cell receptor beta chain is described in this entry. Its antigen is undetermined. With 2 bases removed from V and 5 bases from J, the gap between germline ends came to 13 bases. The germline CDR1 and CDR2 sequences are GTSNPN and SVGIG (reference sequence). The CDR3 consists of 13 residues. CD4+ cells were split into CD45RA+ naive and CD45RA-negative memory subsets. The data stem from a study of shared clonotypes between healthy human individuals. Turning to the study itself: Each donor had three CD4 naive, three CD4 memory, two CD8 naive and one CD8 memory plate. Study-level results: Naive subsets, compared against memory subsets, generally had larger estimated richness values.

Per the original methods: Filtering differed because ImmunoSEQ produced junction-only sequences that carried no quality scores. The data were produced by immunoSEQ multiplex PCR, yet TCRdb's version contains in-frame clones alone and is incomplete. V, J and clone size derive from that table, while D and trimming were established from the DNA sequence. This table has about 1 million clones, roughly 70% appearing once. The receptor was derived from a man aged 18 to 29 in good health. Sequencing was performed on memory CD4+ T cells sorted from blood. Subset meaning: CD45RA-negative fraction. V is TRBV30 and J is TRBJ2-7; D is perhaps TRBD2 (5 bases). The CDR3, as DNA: TGTGCCTGGAGTAAGGTGAGAGGGAACGAGCAGTACTTC. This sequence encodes CAWSKVRGNEQYF.